A selection of T cell receptor beta chains follows, all from one sample in a study of T-cell memory formation after mild COVID-19. MiXCR, applied by TCRdb to the 5' RACE reads, yields one record per CDR3 protein. The repertoire consists of thousands of distinct CDR3 sequences, with approximately 16% occurring once and the leading ten covering less than 2.5%. Material for sequencing was PBMCs or a T cell subset sorted from them (not recorded which). These receptors came from an adult who had mild COVID-19 (a few samples of this study predate the infection). Cell type and time point are not known. CDR3s include the opening cysteine and the closing phenylalanine or tryptophan. The D gene is left open where the match is weak. Clone size is shown for a subset of rows, as once, few, many or a class of expanded clone.

j_call,clone_size,v_call,d_call,cdr3_aa,cdr3_nt
TRBJ2-1,medium-sized,TRBV5-1,NA,CASSSGAPPRNEQFF,TGCGCCAGCAGCTCCGGGGCCCCACCCCGGAATGAGCAGTTCTTC
TRBJ2-5,many,TRBV7-2,NA,CASSRMRAGNQETQYF,TGTGCCAGCAGCCGCATGAGGGCGGGGAATCAAGAGACCCAGTACTTC
TRBJ1-4,many,TRBV28,NA,CASSMSGTSNEKLFF,TGTGCCAGCAGTATGAGCGGAACGAGTAATGAAAAACTGTTTTTT
TRBJ1-2,many,TRBV27,TRBD1,CASSITDRAGGYTF,TGTGCCAGCAGTATCACCGACAGGGCGGGCGGCTACACCTTC
TRBJ2-7,medium-sized,TRBV7-2,NA,CASSLLVEQYF,TGTGCCAGCAGCTTACTCGTCGAGCAGTACTTC
TRBJ2-1,NA,TRBV2,TRBD2,CASMRGGDEQFF,TGTGCCAGCATGCGGGGGGGTGATGAGCAGTTCTTC
TRBJ1-5,many,TRBV5-5,TRBD1,CASSLFWAGGSNQPQHF,TGTGCCAGCAGCTTGTTCTGGGCAGGGGGCTCGAATCAGCCCCAGCATTTT
TRBJ1-6,medium-sized,TRBV6-2/TRBV6-3,NA,CAGHGTADNSPLHF,TGTGCCGGCCACGGGACGGCTGATAATTCACCCCTCCACTTT
TRBJ1-2,medium-sized,TRBV12-3/TRBV12-4,NA,CASSSNSDGYTF,TGTGCCAGCAGTTCAAATAGCGATGGCTACACCTTC
TRBJ2-7,medium-sized,TRBV4-2,TRBD2,CASSQESGGFYEQYF,TGTGCCAGCAGCCAAGAGAGCGGGGGGTTCTACGAGCAGTACTTC
TRBJ2-3,medium-sized,TRBV18,NA,CASSPAGRSTDTQYF,TGTGCCAGCTCACCCGCGGGACGGAGCACAGATACGCAGTATTTT
TRBJ2-5,medium-sized,TRBV14,TRBD1,CASSLLGDRDETQYF,TGTGCCAGCAGCCTACTAGGGGACAGGGATGAGACCCAGTACTTC
TRBJ1-5,medium-sized,TRBV12-3/TRBV12-4,TRBD1,CASRSRGSNQPQHF,TGTGCCAGCAGATCCAGGGGGAGCAATCAGCCCCAGCATTTT
TRBJ2-4,medium-sized,TRBV7-9,TRBD1,CASSPRGTGPKNIQYF,TGTGCCAGCAGCCCTCGGGGGACAGGGCCAAAAAACATTCAGTACTTC
TRBJ2-3,medium-sized,TRBV5-1,TRBD2,CASSLGLAGSTDTQYF,TGCGCCAGCAGCTTGGGACTAGCGGGGAGCACAGATACGCAGTATTTT
TRBJ1-3,medium-sized,TRBV6-5,NA,CASSYRPLRGGYGNTIYF,TGTGCCAGCAGTTACCGTCCATTGCGAGGGGGGTATGGAAACACCATATATTTT
TRBJ1-1,medium-sized,TRBV7-2,NA,CASSQPEWNTEAFF,TGTGCCAGCAGCCAGCCGGAGTGGAACACTGAAGCTTTCTTT
TRBJ1-5,medium-sized,TRBV20-1,TRBD1,CSARQGVQPQHF,TGCAGTGCTCGACAGGGGGTTCAGCCCCAGCATTTT
TRBJ2-5,medium-sized,TRBV19,NA,CASRETFSRKTQYF,TGTGCCAGTAGGGAGACTTTCTCAAGAAAGACCCAGTACTTC
TRBJ1-5,medium-sized,TRBV6-1,NA,CASTPRDTLRQPQHF,TGTGCCAGCACCCCTAGGGACACCCTTCGACAGCCCCAGCATTTT
TRBJ2-1,medium-sized,TRBV7-9,TRBD1,CASSITGGYFYNEQFF,TGTGCCAGCAGCATAACAGGGGGTTACTTCTACAATGAGCAGTTCTTC
TRBJ2-3,NA,TRBV7-9,NA,CASSPRTADTQYF,TGTGCCAGCAGCCCCAGGACCGCAGATACGCAGTATTTT
TRBJ2-1,medium-sized,TRBV6-2/TRBV6-3,NA,CASSYSRGRVEQFF,TGTGCCAGCAGTTACTCCAGGGGACGGGTTGAGCAGTTCTTC
TRBJ2-6,medium-sized,TRBV11-2,NA,CASSPGANVLTF,TGTGCCAGCAGCCCTGGGGCCAACGTCCTGACTTTC
TRBJ2-5,medium-sized,TRBV11-2,NA,CASSLTRPSDETQYF,TGTGCCAGCAGCTTAACAAGGCCTAGCGATGAGACCCAGTACTTC
TRBJ2-1,medium-sized,TRBV27,NA,CASSPGLHNEQFF,TGTGCCAGCAGTCCGGGCTTGCACAATGAGCAGTTCTTC
TRBJ2-7,medium-sized,TRBV10-2,TRBD1,CASSSGTVYEQYF,TGCGCCAGCAGTTCCGGGACAGTCTACGAGCAGTACTTC
TRBJ2-1,medium-sized,TRBV3-1,NA,CASSRGWGPEQFF,TGTGCCAGCAGCAGGGGTTGGGGCCCCGAGCAGTTCTTC
TRBJ1-2,many,TRBV27,NA,CASSLGGAGDYGYTF,TGTGCCAGCAGTTTAGGGGGGGCTGGGGACTATGGCTACACCTTC